This T cell receptor (beta chain) was documented in a study of CD8 T cells in Susac syndrome. RNA totalling about 0.45 to 1 ug underwent reverse transcription with random hexamers. Each CDR3 protein is one row after TCRdb ran MiXCR on the immunoSEQ multiplex PCR reads. The sample has around 79,000 distinct CDR3 sequences, just under 95% seen once. The germline V and J ends were trimmed by 3 bases and 0 bases, with 11 bases remaining between them. The CDR3 length is 15 residues. Germline CDR1 is PRHDT and CDR2 is FYEKMQ (reference sequence). The chain has TRBV13 and TRBJ1-1, with TRBD1 as a possible D gene (5 bases). Sequenced sample: CD8+ T cells from PBMCs. This TCR came from a human donor with multiple sclerosis. The chain's CDR3 is CASSFAREMNTEAFF. The DNA for the CDR3 is TGTGCCAGCAGCTTTGCCAGGGAGATGAACACTGAAGCTTTCTTT.